This entry describes one T cell receptor beta chain. Its antigen is not identified. The data belong to a study of shared clonotypes between healthy human individuals. As for the study in general: CD4 naive cells filled three plates per donor, CD4 memory three, CD8 naive two and CD8 memory one.

V was pared by 0 bases and J by 2 bases, with 3 bases of the junction left unmatched. CDR1 LGHNT and CDR2 FRNRAP come from the germline V gene. The CDR3 has 17 residues. Findings of the study overall: Rarefaction indicated that sorted-subset sequencing remained incomplete although depth was large. Depth of sequencing was expected to influence donor clonotype sharing. Naive subsets generally had larger estimated richness than memory subsets.

This table comes from immunoSEQ multiplex PCR, and its TCRdb copy is limited to in-frame clones, with some not included. The data hold millions of clones, with more than 85% observed a single time. The chain combines TRBV12-5 with TRBJ2-1; 11 bases fit TRBD2. This sequence was found in a man younger than 35 in good health. Some clones in this sample may be carry-over from other donors' samples. Input material: naive CD4+ T cells from PBMCs. Subset indicated: CD45RA+ positively selected. CDR3 loop: CASGLVLAGATYNEQFF. The CDR3 bases are TGTGCTAGTGGTTTGGTACTAGCGGGAGCGACCTACAATGAGCAGTTCTTC.